Given below is one T cell receptor beta chain in context. No cognate antigen has been identified for it. Per-nucleotide qualities are absent, and no much larger clonotype sits a single base away. These data are taken from a study of shared clonotypes between healthy human individuals (dated by TCRdb to 2018 to 2021). Notes on the research overall: A couple of women and three men aged 18 to 49 years were included in the cohort. The study deeply sequenced blood TCR repertoires of about 5 healthy adults to estimate repertoire size and the extent of clonotype sharing between individuals. Different laboratories and diverse techniques were used to prepare libraries and sequence TCR repertoires, to increase sequencing depth and limit assay-specific biases. Between about 0.94 and 10 billion PBMCs per donor were obtained by leukapheresis. The full study reports these points: The genetic and exposure-history diversity represented was limited by the small number of donors. Based on pairwise subsampling, the degree of clonotype sharing among donors was expected to be affected by sequencing depth. Only blood was sampled, and tissue TCR repertoires likely differ from those in blood.

Using the deep immunoSEQ assay, multiplex PCR amplified TCR CDR3 regions from genomic DNA. Extracted genomic DNA from each cell subset was distributed evenly across all wells of several immunoSEQ 96-well plates, and each plate was treated as a replicate. For unsorted PBMC, 250 to 350 ng of genomic DNA, equivalent to about 30,000 T cell genomes, went into each replicate PCR. Ten immunoSEQ deep assay plates were used to sequence the unsorted PBMC genomic DNA. The purified libraries were quantified using a Qubit 3.0 fluorometer, sized with a Bioanalyzer 2100, and then quantified again using the KAPA Library Quantification kit. A separate single-read 150-cycle Illumina NextSeq 550 flow cell was used to sequence each immunoSEQ 96-well plate. In the source study's methods: Because the immunoSEQ output held only junctional sequences and lacked quality scores, the filtering could not match the filtering applied to full-length reads. Sequences were annotated with PyIR, a Python wrapper for IgBLAST v1.9, and V/J genes and CDR3 were assigned using IMGT germline references. Reads were removed for weak V/J assignments (E-value above 1e-6), missing CDR3, stop codons, out-of-frame junctions, or ambiguous translated residues. V3J clonotypes were defined as sequences sharing an identical inferred V gene, J gene, and CDR3 amino acid sequence. Percentage overlap between repertoires was computed as shared unique clonotypes divided by the size of the smaller repertoire. Richness of each repertoire was evaluated using RTK rarefaction, the Chao1 estimator, and Recon v2.1 estimates of unobserved clonotypes. Imported from immuneACCESS, the table was reduced by TCRdb to in-frame sequences with V and J called. These copies leave out some clones; in studies compared against another copy, an unresolved V gene accounts for under half, and the cause of the remainder is not known. The V and J calls and clone size come from that table; D and trimming were worked out from the DNA. In this sample the table shows nearly 500,000 clones, about 82% of which occur a single time. The ten biggest clones cover 13% of the sample.

Sequences SGHTA (CDR1) and FQGTGA (CDR2) are obtained from the germline V gene. The CDR3, cysteine through phenylalanine, is 15 amino acids long. Of the read, only the CDR3 DNA is kept; its 45 bases are in frame from base 1. V sheds 5 bases and J sheds 5 bases, leaving 16 bases between their ends. The donors were healthy, HIV-negative adults with no recently reported acute infections or vaccinations. All donors were Caucasian adults living in Nashville, Tennessee, USA. For unsorted samples, roughly 91 million PBMCs were counted, and genomic DNA was extracted using the QIAamp DNA Blood Mini kit. Blood was obtained by leukapheresis, after which PBMCs were separated by Ficoll-Histopaque density gradient centrifugation and cryopreserved in liquid nitrogen vapor phase.

Sequencing used PBMCs. The TCR comes from a woman aged 40-49 years in good health. Some clones in this sample may be carry-over from other donors' samples. The chain uses TRBV7-3 and TRBJ2-1; no D gene can be assigned with confidence. The CDR3 sequence is CASSKMAEINNEQFF. The nucleotides are TGTGCCAGCAGCAAAATGGCGGAAATAAACAATGAGCAGTTCTTC.